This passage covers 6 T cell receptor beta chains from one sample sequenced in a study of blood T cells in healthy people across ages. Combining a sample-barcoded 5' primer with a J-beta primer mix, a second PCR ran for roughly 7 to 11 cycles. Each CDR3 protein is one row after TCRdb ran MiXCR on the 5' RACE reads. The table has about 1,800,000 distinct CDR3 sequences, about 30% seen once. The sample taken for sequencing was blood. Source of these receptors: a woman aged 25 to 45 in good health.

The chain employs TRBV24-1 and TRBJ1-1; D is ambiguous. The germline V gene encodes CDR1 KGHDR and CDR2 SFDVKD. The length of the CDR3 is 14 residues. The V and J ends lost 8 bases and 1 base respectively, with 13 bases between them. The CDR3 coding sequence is TGTGCCACCAAAAACTCGGTCCCGAACACTGAAGCTTTCTTT. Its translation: CATKNSVPNTEAFF.

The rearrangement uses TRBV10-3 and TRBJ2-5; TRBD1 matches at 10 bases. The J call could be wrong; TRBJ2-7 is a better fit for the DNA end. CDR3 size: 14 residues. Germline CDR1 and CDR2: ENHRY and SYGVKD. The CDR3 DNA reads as TGTGCCATCAGTAAGCGGGACAGGGGCGACGAGCAGTACTTC. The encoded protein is CAISKRDRGDEQYF.

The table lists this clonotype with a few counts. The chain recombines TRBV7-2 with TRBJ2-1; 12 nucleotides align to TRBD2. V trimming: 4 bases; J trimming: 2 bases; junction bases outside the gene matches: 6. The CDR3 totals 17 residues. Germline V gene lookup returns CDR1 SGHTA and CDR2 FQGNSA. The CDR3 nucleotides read TGTGCCAGCAGCTCAATAGCTAGCGGGGGGGCCTACAATGAGCAGTTCTTC. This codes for CASSSIASGGAYNEQFF.

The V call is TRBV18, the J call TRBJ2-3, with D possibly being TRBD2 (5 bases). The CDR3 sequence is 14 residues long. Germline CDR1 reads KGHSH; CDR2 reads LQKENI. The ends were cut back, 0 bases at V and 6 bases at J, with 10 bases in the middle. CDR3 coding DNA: TGTGCCAGCTCACCACCATCCAAGCGGGATACGCAGTATTTT. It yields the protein CASSPPSKRDTQYF. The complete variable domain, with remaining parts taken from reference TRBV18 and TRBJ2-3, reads NAGVMQNPRHLVRRRGQEARLRCSPMKGHSHVYWYRQLPEEGLKFMVYLQKENIIDESGMPKERFSAEFPKEGPSILRIQQVVRGDSAAYFCASSPPSKRDTQYFGPGTRLTVL.

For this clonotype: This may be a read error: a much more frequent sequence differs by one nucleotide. The CDR3 nucleotides are TGTGCCAGCCGGGACTATAACAATGAGCAGTTCTTC. Amino acid sequence: CASRDYNNEQFF. This rearrangement joins TRBV2 to TRBJ2-1; 7 bases fit TRBD2. The CDR3 contains 12 residues. Germline V lookup: CDR1 SNHLY, CDR2 FYNNEI. With 8 bases clipped from V and 5 bases from J, the junction kept 3 bases outside the gene matches.

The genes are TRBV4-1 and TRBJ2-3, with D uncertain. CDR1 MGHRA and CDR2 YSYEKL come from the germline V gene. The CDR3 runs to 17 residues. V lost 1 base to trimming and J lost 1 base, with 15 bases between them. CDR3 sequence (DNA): TGCGCCAGCAGCCAAGTGGTGCTCCCAGGTGGCACAGATACGCAGTATTTT. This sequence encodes CASSQVVLPGGTDTQYF.